The 10 T cell receptor beta chains in this list originate from one sample, sequenced in a study of cytomegalovirus exposure and HLA in healthy donors. In the PCR, 60 Vbeta and 13 Jbeta primers were used. TCRdb's table, derived via immunoSEQ multiplex PCR, lists solely in-frame clones and lacks some. The sample holds approximately 100,000 clones, 79% seen once. Sequencing was carried out using PBMCs. The receptor set was obtained from a woman in her forties in good health and CMV-seronegative.

The chain combines TRBV19 with TRBJ2-7; TRBD2 aligns across 11 bases. After removal of 4 bases from V and 2 bases from J, the junction contained 10 bases not matched to a gene. Germline loops: CDR1 LNHDA, CDR2 SQIVND (reference sequence). The CDR3 totals 17 residues. The CDR3, as DNA: TGTGCCAGTAGTACCCTTTCGACTAGCGGGGTTCCCTACGAGCAGTACTTC. Amino acids: CASSTLSTSGVPYEQYF.

The chain joins TRBV7-2 to TRBJ1-1, with 9 bases matching TRBD1. The V gene end was trimmed by 1 base and the J gene end by 7 bases; junction bases not matched to a gene: 1. CDR1 SGHTA and CDR2 FQGNSA come from the germline V gene. The CDR3 is made up of 13 amino acids. In nucleotides, the CDR3 is TGTGCCAGCAGCTTAGGGGACAGGGTTGAAGCTTTCTTT. This gives the protein CASSLGDRVEAFF.

The chain uses TRBV4-2 and TRBJ2-5; TRBD2 aligns across 10 bases. Germline CDR1 and CDR2: LGHNA and YNFKEQ. V shed 3 bases and J 5 bases; nucleotides not matched to a gene: 6. The CDR3 loop spans 15 amino acids. The DNA for the CDR3 is TGTGCCAGCAGCCAGGAAGGTAGCGGGGGGGAGACCCAGTACTTC. Translation: CASSQEGSGGETQYF.

V and J are TRBV6-1 and TRBJ1-2; TRBD1 agrees at 7 bases. The V and J ends lost 4 bases and 4 bases, in that order; junction bases with no gene match: 9. Germline-derived CDR1 and CDR2 are MNHNS and SASEGT. The CDR3 loop spans 15 amino acids. The CDR3 DNA follows: TGTGCCAGCAGTGTACGGGACAGAGGACCCTATGGCTACACCTTC. Translated, it gives CASSVRDRGPYGYTF.

V usage is TRBV13 and J usage is TRBJ1-4; TRBD1 might be the D (6 bases). Deletions cut 5 bases from V and 7 bases from J, with 14 bases between. CDR1 PRHDT and CDR2 FYEKMQ come from the germline V gene (reference sequence). The CDR3 is 14 residues long. For the CDR3, the DNA is TGTGCCAGCAGCGTACAGGGATATGGTGAAAAACTGTTTTTT. This translates into CASSVQGYGEKLFF.

A remark on this clone: One end of the junction does not line up with germline, which may come from a read error. The V gene is TRBV7-2, the J gene TRBJ2-3; no definite D call. This CDR3 has 9 residues. Germline lookup yields CDR1 SGHTA and CDR2 FQGNSA. CDR3 nucleotides: TGTGCCAGCAGCTTACACTACGATTTT. Its translation is CASSLHYDF. Supplemented by reference TRBV7-2 and TRBJ2-3, the full variable domain reads GAGVSQSPSNKVTEKGKDVELRCDPISGHTALYWYRQSLGQGLEFLIYFQGNSAPDKSGLPSDRFSAERTGGSVSTLTIQRTQQEDSAVYLCASSLHYDFGPGTRLTVL.

Only a few counts were recorded for this clone. The chain joins TRBV7-3 to TRBJ2-3; TRBD2 matches 8 bases. The CDR3 is made up of 16 amino acids. In germline, CDR1 is SGHTA, CDR2 FQGTGA. With V trimmed by 5 bases and J by 1 base, 8 bases remained unmatched. The CDR3 region has the DNA TGTGCCAGCAGCCAAGGAGCGGGGGCCGGCACAGATACGCAGTATTTT. It translates to CASSQGAGAGTDTQYF.

The V gene is TRBV4-3, the J gene TRBJ1-1, with no clear D. V was shortened by 0 bases and J by 1 base, with 6 bases between the two germline ends. The CDR3 extends over 14 amino acids. Germline V gives CDR1 LGHNA, CDR2 YSLEER. The CDR3 reads CASSQDMWNTEAFF. For the CDR3, the DNA is TGCGCCAGCAGCCAAGATATGTGGAACACTGAAGCTTTCTTT.

The CDR3 loop reads CASEQGQGQPQHF. The DNA of the CDR3 is TGTGCCTCAGAACAGGGGCAGGGTCAGCCCCAGCATTTT. The chain uses TRBV30 and TRBJ1-5; TRBD1 matches 7 bases. Losses at the gene ends were 7 bases for V and 6 bases for J; bases not matched to a gene: 9. CDR1 is GTSNPN and CDR2 is SVGIG in the germline V gene (reference sequence). The CDR3 is 13 residues long. The complete variable domain, with remaining parts taken from reference TRBV30 and TRBJ1-5, reads SQTIHQWPATLVQPVGSPLSLECTVEGTSNPNLYWYRQAAGRGLQLLFYSVGIGQISSEVPQNLSASRPQDRQFILSSKKLLLSDSGFYLCASEQGQGQPQHFGDGTRLSIL.

The J gene is TRBJ1-5, the V gene TRBV2; TRBD1 matches at 7 bases. This CDR3 is built from 14 residues. The V gene end was trimmed by 5 bases and the J gene end by 3 bases; junction bases not matched to a gene: 4. Germline V gene data show CDR1 as SNHLY and CDR2 as FYNNEI. The CDR3, as DNA: TGTGCCAGCAGTCCTGACAGGGTCAATCAGCCCCAGCATTTT. It is translated as CASSPDRVNQPQHF.